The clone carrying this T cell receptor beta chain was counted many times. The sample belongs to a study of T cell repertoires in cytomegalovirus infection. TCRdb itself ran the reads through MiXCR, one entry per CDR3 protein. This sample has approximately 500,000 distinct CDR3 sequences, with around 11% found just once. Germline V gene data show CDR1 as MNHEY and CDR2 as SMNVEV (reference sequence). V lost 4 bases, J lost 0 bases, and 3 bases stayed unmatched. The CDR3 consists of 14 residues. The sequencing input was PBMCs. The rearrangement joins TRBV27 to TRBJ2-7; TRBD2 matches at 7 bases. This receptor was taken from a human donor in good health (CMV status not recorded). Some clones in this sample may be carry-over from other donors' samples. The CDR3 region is CASSYGTTSYEQYF. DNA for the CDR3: TGTGCCAGCAGTTATGGGACTACCTCCTACGAGCAGTACTTC.